The entry below describes one T cell receptor (beta chain). This PCR relied on a set of 60 Vbeta primers and 13 Jbeta primers. Method: immunoSEQ multiplex PCR; TCRdb's copy keeps in-frame clones and lacks some. The table shows roughly 140,000 clones, with around 80% occurring only once. This specimen comes from a study of cytomegalovirus exposure and HLA in healthy donors. The overall study: Earlier, 90 million to 140 million unique TCR beta sequences were recovered from about 200 million T cells by an analysis.

The germline V gene encodes CDR1 LNHDA and CDR2 SQIVND (reference sequence). The CDR3 extends over 16 amino acids. Trimming took 4 bases from V and 1 from J, leaving 14 bases between them. The sequenced sample was PBMCs. The chain employs TRBV19 and TRBJ2-1; a weak D match, TRBD1 (6 bases). This receptor was taken from a man aged 25 to 45 in good health and CMV-seronegative. The CDR3 nucleotides read TGTGCCAGTAGTAATACGGGACATTCATCCTACAATGAGCAGTTCTTC. It encodes CASSNTGHSSYNEQFF.